These T cell receptor beta chains were read from a single sample in a study of T-cell reconstitution after alpha-beta-depleted transplantation in children. Via MiXCR, TCRdb re-called the PCR reads, giving one row per CDR3 protein. The table lists around 360,000 distinct CDR3 sequences, around 10% of them singletons. Sample: PBMCs from the stem cell graft donor, taken from the stem cell graft. The receptors here all came from a human donor who donated a stem cell graft to a child with acute lymphoblastic leukemia. The CDR3 runs from the conserved cysteine through the conserved F or W. The order of the fields is J gene, D gene, clone size, CDR3 length, V gene, CDR3 DNA, CDR3 protein. D genes are given only for firm matches. Size tells how often a clone was seen (once, few, many) or the class of an expanded clone, and some rows leave it out.

j_call: TRBJ1-2
d_call: TRBD1
clone_size: .
cdr3_length: 14
v_call: TRBV20-1
cdr3_nt: TGCAGTGCTAGTACAGGGGGCGCGGGGGATGGCTACACCTTC
cdr3_aa: CSASTGGAGDGYTF

j_call: TRBJ2-5
d_call: .
clone_size: many
cdr3_length: 15
v_call: TRBV5-6
cdr3_nt: TGTGCCAGCAGCTTGTCTGGTGGGAGGTGGGAGACCCAGTACTTC
cdr3_aa: CASSLSGGRWETQYF

j_call: TRBJ1-2
d_call: TRBD1
clone_size: few
cdr3_length: 16
v_call: TRBV10-3
cdr3_nt: TGTGCCATCAGTGAGGGGGGCGGACAGGGGGCGCCGATGGCCCACTTC
cdr3_aa: CAISEGGGQGAPMAHF

j_call: TRBJ2-2
d_call: TRBD2
clone_size: .
cdr3_length: 14
v_call: TRBV30
cdr3_nt: TGTGCCTGGAGAGCGGGAACGAACACCGGGGAGCTGTTTTTT
cdr3_aa: CAWRAGTNTGELFF

j_call: TRBJ1-1
d_call: .
clone_size: many
cdr3_length: 14
v_call: TRBV29-1
cdr3_nt: TGCAGCGTTGACTCGGCGGGGTTGAACACTGAAGCTTTCTTT
cdr3_aa: CSVDSAGLNTEAFF

j_call: TRBJ2-3
d_call: .
clone_size: many
cdr3_length: 13
v_call: TRBV7-8
cdr3_nt: TGTGCCAGCAGCTTAGAGTACAGGGTGGCGCAGTATTTT
cdr3_aa: CASSLEYRVAQYF

j_call: TRBJ2-5
d_call: .
clone_size: .
cdr3_length: 13
v_call: TRBV20-1
cdr3_nt: TGCAGTGCTAGAGGGCCTAGCCTAAAGACCCAGTACTTC
cdr3_aa: CSARGPSLKTQYF

j_call: TRBJ2-5
d_call: TRBD2
clone_size: .
cdr3_length: 15
v_call: TRBV9
cdr3_nt: TGTGCCAGCAGCTCAAGCGGGACCTCTGACGGGACCCAGTACTTC
cdr3_aa: CASSSSGTSDGTQYF

j_call: TRBJ1-1
d_call: .
clone_size: many
cdr3_length: 13
v_call: TRBV24-1
cdr3_nt: TGTGCCACCAGTGATAGGGGGAACACTGAAGCTTTCTTT
cdr3_aa: CATSDRGNTEAFF

j_call: TRBJ2-7
d_call: TRBD2
clone_size: .
cdr3_length: 15
v_call: TRBV7-9
cdr3_nt: TGTGCCAGCAGCTTAGCGGGACTAGACTCCTACGAGCAGTACTTC
cdr3_aa: CASSLAGLDSYEQYF

j_call: TRBJ2-1
d_call: TRBD2
clone_size: many
cdr3_length: 15
v_call: TRBV9
cdr3_nt: TGTGCCAGCAGCGTTTCTAGCGGATCCTACAATGAGCAGTTCTTC
cdr3_aa: CASSVSSGSYNEQFF

j_call: TRBJ2-4
d_call: .
clone_size: few
cdr3_length: 16
v_call: TRBV6-2/TRBV6-3
cdr3_nt: TGTGCCAGCAGTTCCAATCCACCCCATGCGCTCAACATTCAGTACTTC
cdr3_aa: CASSSNPPHALNIQYF

j_call: TRBJ1-2
d_call: TRBD1
clone_size: few
cdr3_length: 12
v_call: TRBV5-1
cdr3_nt: TGCGCCAGCAGCTCGGACAGGGGCGGCTACACCTTC
cdr3_aa: CASSSDRGGYTF

j_call: TRBJ2-1
d_call: TRBD2
clone_size: few
cdr3_length: 14
v_call: TRBV20-1
cdr3_nt: TGCAGTGCTAGGGCGGGAGGGCACCCCAATGAGCAGTTCTTC
cdr3_aa: CSARAGGHPNEQFF

j_call: TRBJ2-5
d_call: TRBD2
clone_size: .
cdr3_length: 14
v_call: TRBV7-2
cdr3_nt: TGTGCCAGCACCCTATGGACTAGCGAAGAGACCCAGTACTTC
cdr3_aa: CASTLWTSEETQYF

j_call: TRBJ1-5
d_call: .
clone_size: few
cdr3_length: 14
v_call: TRBV2
cdr3_nt: TGTGCCAGCAGTGACTCTACGGGCAATCAGCCCCAGCATTTT
cdr3_aa: CASSDSTGNQPQHF

j_call: TRBJ2-7
d_call: .
clone_size: .
cdr3_length: 14
v_call: TRBV5-1
cdr3_nt: TGCGCCAGCAGCTTGGGGTCCCCTCTCGACGAGCAGTACTTC
cdr3_aa: CASSLGSPLDEQYF

j_call: TRBJ2-3
d_call: .
clone_size: few
cdr3_length: 15
v_call: TRBV5-1
cdr3_nt: TGCGCCAGCAGCTTGGCCCGTCTAGACGCAGATACGCAGTATTTT
cdr3_aa: CASSLARLDADTQYF

j_call: TRBJ1-5
d_call: .
clone_size: .
cdr3_length: 13
v_call: TRBV6-1
cdr3_nt: TGTGCCAGCAGTCGCGGACAGTCTCAGCCCCAGCATTTC
cdr3_aa: CASSRGQSQPQHF

j_call: TRBJ2-7
d_call: .
clone_size: .
cdr3_length: 13
v_call: TRBV6-2/TRBV6-3
cdr3_nt: TGTGCCACCGAGGACAGAACAGCCTACGAGCAGTACTTC
cdr3_aa: CATEDRTAYEQYF

j_call: TRBJ2-5
d_call: TRBD2
clone_size: few
cdr3_length: 15
v_call: TRBV7-9
cdr3_nt: TGTGCCAGCAGCTTTCAGCTAGCGGGAGGCGAGACCCAGTACTTC
cdr3_aa: CASSFQLAGGETQYF

j_call: TRBJ2-1
d_call: TRBD2
clone_size: few
cdr3_length: 18
v_call: TRBV11-1
cdr3_nt: TGTGCCAGCAGCTTAATCTCGGGACGGCGGGAGTACTACAATGAGCAGTTCTTC
cdr3_aa: CASSLISGRREYYNEQFF

j_call: TRBJ2-3
d_call: .
clone_size: .
cdr3_length: 18
v_call: TRBV6-1
cdr3_nt: TGTGCCAGCAGCTCCGACAGGGTCTCTACTAGCGGCACAGATACGCAGTATTTT
cdr3_aa: CASSSDRVSTSGTDTQYF

j_call: TRBJ2-7
d_call: .
clone_size: many
cdr3_length: 13
v_call: TRBV12-3/TRBV12-4
cdr3_nt: TGTGCCAGCAGTCAGGGACTCGGGTTTTTGCAGTACTTC
cdr3_aa: CASSQGLGFLQYF

j_call: TRBJ2-7
d_call: .
clone_size: .
cdr3_length: 14
v_call: TRBV7-9
cdr3_nt: TGTGCCAGCAGGACAGGTTCGGGGTTCGGCGAGCAGTACTTC
cdr3_aa: CASRTGSGFGEQYF

j_call: TRBJ2-5
d_call: .
clone_size: many
cdr3_length: 13
v_call: TRBV7-9
cdr3_nt: TGTGCCAGCAGCTTACTAGGGGGGGAGACCCAGTACTTC
cdr3_aa: CASSLLGGETQYF

j_call: TRBJ1-1
d_call: .
clone_size: .
cdr3_length: 14
v_call: TRBV12-3/TRBV12-4
cdr3_nt: TGTGCCAGCAGTTTAGGCAGCGATGTGGGCAGCACTTTCTTT
cdr3_aa: CASSLGSDVGSTFF

j_call: TRBJ2-7
d_call: .
clone_size: few
cdr3_length: 13
v_call: TRBV12-3/TRBV12-4
cdr3_nt: TGTGCCAGCAGCCTTGGCGGGGTTGAGGAGCAGTACTTC
cdr3_aa: CASSLGGVEEQYF

j_call: TRBJ2-1
d_call: .
clone_size: few
cdr3_length: 15
v_call: TRBV12-3/TRBV12-4
cdr3_nt: TGTGCCAGCAGCCACGGGGACCGCTCCTACAATGAGCAGTTCTTC
cdr3_aa: CASSHGDRSYNEQFF

j_call: TRBJ1-1
d_call: .
clone_size: .
cdr3_length: 14
v_call: TRBV27
cdr3_nt: TGTGCCAGCGGTAACGGCGGCGTTGGAACTGAAGCTTTCTTT
cdr3_aa: CASGNGGVGTEAFF

j_call: TRBJ2-7
d_call: TRBD2
clone_size: once
cdr3_length: 17
v_call: TRBV5-5
cdr3_nt: TGTGCCAGCAGCCCCGGGCTAGCGGGAGATCTTGCCTACGAGCAGTACTTC
cdr3_aa: CASSPGLAGDLAYEQYF

j_call: TRBJ2-5
d_call: .
clone_size: .
cdr3_length: 14
v_call: TRBV4-1
cdr3_nt: TGCGCCAGCAGCCAATCACGGACCCAAGAGGCCCAGTACTTC
cdr3_aa: CASSQSRTQEAQYF

j_call: TRBJ1-2
d_call: .
clone_size: few
cdr3_length: 13
v_call: TRBV12-3/TRBV12-4
cdr3_nt: TGTGCCAGCAGCGGCGGTCGGGACTATGGCTACACCTTC
cdr3_aa: CASSGGRDYGYTF

j_call: TRBJ2-5
d_call: .
clone_size: few
cdr3_length: 14
v_call: TRBV7-2
cdr3_nt: TGTGCCAGCAGCTTCGGCGGGTCGCTAGAGACCCAGTACTTC
cdr3_aa: CASSFGGSLETQYF

j_call: TRBJ2-2
d_call: .
clone_size: .
cdr3_length: 15
v_call: TRBV11-3
cdr3_nt: TGTGCCAGCAGCGACTGGACAGCGAACACCGGGGAGCTGTTTTTT
cdr3_aa: CASSDWTANTGELFF

j_call: TRBJ2-3
d_call: TRBD1
clone_size: .
cdr3_length: 17
v_call: TRBV11-2
cdr3_nt: TGTGCCAGCAGCAGGGGGCCCAGGGGGCCTGCAGGATATACGCAGTATTTT
cdr3_aa: CASSRGPRGPAGYTQYF

j_call: TRBJ2-7
d_call: TRBD1
clone_size: many
cdr3_length: 15
v_call: TRBV28
cdr3_nt: TGTGCCAGCAGTCTCCCGGGACAGGGTGTTCACGAGCAGTACTTC
cdr3_aa: CASSLPGQGVHEQYF

j_call: TRBJ2-1
d_call: TRBD2
clone_size: .
cdr3_length: 19
v_call: TRBV6-5
cdr3_nt: TGTGCCAGCAGTTACTCGGGACTAGCGGGAGGTCAGGGGGACAATGAGCAGTTCTTC
cdr3_aa: CASSYSGLAGGQGDNEQFF

j_call: TRBJ1-6
d_call: .
clone_size: few
cdr3_length: 16
v_call: TRBV27
cdr3_nt: TGTGCCAGCAGTTTCACAGGAGGAGGGTATAATTCACCCCTCCACTTT
cdr3_aa: CASSFTGGGYNSPLHF

j_call: TRBJ2-3
d_call: TRBD2
clone_size: .
cdr3_length: 17
v_call: TRBV4-1
cdr3_nt: TGCGCCAGCAGCCAAGTATCTAGCGGGAGAAACACAGATACGCAGTATTTT
cdr3_aa: CASSQVSSGRNTDTQYF

j_call: TRBJ1-5
d_call: TRBD1
clone_size: many
cdr3_length: 14
v_call: TRBV6-2/TRBV6-3
cdr3_nt: TGTGCCAGCAGTTACAGGGGGCAGGGGCAGCCCCAGCATTTT
cdr3_aa: CASSYRGQGQPQHF

j_call: TRBJ1-4
d_call: .
clone_size: .
cdr3_length: 15
v_call: TRBV11-2
cdr3_nt: TGTGCCAGCAGCTTAGATGGGCAGTCGGTTGAAAAACTGTTTTTT
cdr3_aa: CASSLDGQSVEKLFF

j_call: TRBJ2-3
d_call: .
clone_size: .
cdr3_length: 16
v_call: TRBV18
cdr3_nt: TGTGCCAGCTCAGCCCCTGTCGGTACTGGCACAGATACGCAGTATTTT
cdr3_aa: CASSAPVGTGTDTQYF

j_call: TRBJ2-2
d_call: TRBD2
clone_size: few
cdr3_length: 18
v_call: TRBV12-3/TRBV12-4
cdr3_nt: TGTGCCAGCAGTCACCGGGTAGCGGGAGTCTCCGGGGCCGGGGAGCTGTTTTTT
cdr3_aa: CASSHRVAGVSGAGELFF

j_call: TRBJ2-7
d_call: TRBD2
clone_size: few
cdr3_length: 14
v_call: TRBV19
cdr3_nt: TGTGCCAGTAGTACCGGGACTAGCAACTACGAGCAGTACTTC
cdr3_aa: CASSTGTSNYEQYF

j_call: TRBJ2-2
d_call: .
clone_size: many
cdr3_length: 16
v_call: TRBV12-3/TRBV12-4
cdr3_nt: TGTGCCAGCTTCTCAAAAGGACTCACGAACACCGGGGAGCTGTTTTTT
cdr3_aa: CASFSKGLTNTGELFF

j_call: TRBJ2-7
d_call: TRBD1
clone_size: few
cdr3_length: 20
v_call: TRBV5-1
cdr3_nt: TGCGCCAGCAGCTTGGCCGGGCAGGGGGCTTGGCGGGAAATCTCCTACGAGCAGTACTTC
cdr3_aa: CASSLAGQGAWREISYEQYF

j_call: TRBJ2-1
d_call: TRBD2
clone_size: .
cdr3_length: 15
v_call: TRBV6-1
cdr3_nt: TGTGCCAGCAGCCTTTCTAGCGGAGGGTTCGTTGAGCAGTTCTTC
cdr3_aa: CASSLSSGGFVEQFF

j_call: TRBJ2-3
d_call: TRBD2
clone_size: few
cdr3_length: 17
v_call: TRBV4-3
cdr3_nt: TGCGCCAGCAGCCAAGGGGAGTGGGAGGGCCGCACAGATACGCAGTATTTT
cdr3_aa: CASSQGEWEGRTDTQYF

j_call: TRBJ2-7
d_call: TRBD1
clone_size: .
cdr3_length: 14
v_call: TRBV20-1
cdr3_nt: TGCAGTGCCGTTCCCCGGGACAGGGGTTACGAGCAGTACTTC
cdr3_aa: CSAVPRDRGYEQYF